Listed here are 16 T cell receptor beta chains from one sample, sequenced in a study of lymphopenia after photon versus proton radiotherapy. Repertoires were generated with immunoSEQ multiplex PCR, while TCRdb's copy carries only in-frame clones and drops some. The data show some 20,000 clones, roughly 81% seen once. Sequences were derived from peripheral blood, sampled from a patient treated with photon-based radiotherapy. The receptors originated from a woman between 45 and 60 years old with pancreatic cancer.

V is TRBV4-3 and J is TRBJ1-2; D uncertain. Germline loops: CDR1 LGHNA, CDR2 YSLEER. V was trimmed by 0 bases and J by 4 bases, leaving 15 bases between them. The CDR3 is 16 amino acids. The CDR3 nucleotides read TGCGCCAGCAGCCAAGATCGGGCGACGTCAGGCTATGGCTACACCTTC. This translates into CASSQDRATSGYGYTF.

This chain links TRBV11-3 with TRBJ2-5; D unclear. The CDR3 has 12 residues. CDR1 and CDR2 (germline): SGHNT, YENEEA. V lost 0 bases and J 5 bases, leaving 4 bases between the germline ends. The CDR3 spells CASSLDGETQYF. In DNA form, the CDR3 reads TGTGCCAGCAGCTTAGATGGGGAGACCCAGTACTTC.

The V and J genes are TRBV2 and TRBJ2-5; the D gene could be TRBD1 or TRBD2 (5 bases each). The J call may be wrong; the DNA end is better matched by TRBJ2-7. Germline loops: CDR1 SNHLY, CDR2 FYNNEI. The CDR3 is 13 amino acids. CDR3 nucleotide sequence: TGTGCCAGCTGTTGGGACGGCTCCTACGAGCAGTACTTC. Encoded protein: CASCWDGSYEQYF.

The DNA of the CDR3 is TGTGCCAGCAGCGTAGCTACTAGCGGCGGTGAGCAGTTCTTC. It yields the protein CASSVATSGGEQFF. This chain uses TRBV9 with TRBJ2-1; 8 bases agree with TRBD2. V shed 0 bases and J 9 bases; nucleotides not matched to a gene: 5. The CDR3 has 14 amino acids. Germline V gene data show CDR1 as SGDLS and CDR2 as YYNGEE.

V usage is TRBV11-1 and J usage is TRBJ2-1; tentatively, D is TRBD1 or TRBD2 (6 bases each). V lost 0 bases, J lost 0 bases, and 12 bases lay in between. Per germline, CDR1 SGHAT and CDR2 FQDESV (reference sequence). The CDR3 contains 17 residues. For the CDR3, the DNA is TGTGCCAGCAGCTTAGCGTGGGGGGCGGACTCCTACAATGAGCAGTTCTTC. Its protein product is CASSLAWGADSYNEQFF. The complete variable domain, with remaining parts taken from reference TRBV11-1 and TRBJ2-1, reads EAEVAQSPRYKITEKSQAVAFWCDPISGHATLYWYRQILGQGPELLVQFQDESVVDDSQLPKDRFSAERLKGVDSTLKIQPAELGDSAMYLCASSLAWGADSYNEQFFGPGTRLTVL.

The chain links TRBV5-5 to TRBJ2-2; TRBD2 matches 14 bases. The CDR3 length is 19 residues. J was trimmed by 3 bases and V by 4 bases; bases with no gene match: 11. Germline values: CDR1 SGHKS, CDR2 YYEKEE (reference sequence). CDR3 residues: CASSQTGTSGRGDTGELFF. The CDR3 region has the DNA TGTGCCAGCAGCCAGACCGGGACTAGCGGGAGAGGGGACACCGGGGAGCTGTTTTTT.

The chain joins TRBV19 to TRBJ2-5, with 7 nucleotides matching TRBD2. J lost 1 base, V lost 6 bases, and 11 bases had no gene match. This CDR3 contains 16 residues. Germline CDR1 LNHDA, CDR2 SQIVND (reference sequence). CDR3 nucleotide sequence: TGTGCCAGTAGATCAAACTGGGGGGGGTCCCAAGAGACCCAGTACTTC. Its protein is CASRSNWGGSQETQYF.

The chain has TRBV30 and TRBJ1-2; no firm D call. The CDR3 is 14 amino acids. The ends were cut back, 3 bases at V and 5 bases at J, with 16 bases in the middle. Germline V lookup: CDR1 GTSNPN, CDR2 SVGIG (reference sequence). The CDR3 sequence is CAWSRGGKMYGYTF. In DNA form, the CDR3 reads TGTGCCTGGAGCCGGGGAGGGAAGATGTATGGCTACACCTTC.

The chain employs TRBV28 and TRBJ1-2; D gene ambiguous. Trimming removed 5 bases from V and 8 bases from J, with 12 bases in between. The CDR3 extends over 12 amino acids. The germline V gene has CDR1 MDHEN and CDR2 SYDVKM. CDR3: CASSLRTGGYTF. The CDR3 nucleotides read TGTGCCAGCAGTCTCAGGACGGGGGGCTACACCTTC.

The chain employs TRBV5-4 and TRBJ1-2; D ambiguous. This CDR3 has 11 residues. Germline values: CDR1 SGHNT, CDR2 YYREEE (reference sequence). V was clipped by 5 bases and J by 3 bases, with 5 bases between them. The CDR3 nucleotides read TGTGCCAGCAGTCTCGACTATGGCTACACCTTC. Protein sequence: CASSLDYGYTF.

This rearrangement joins TRBV29-1 to TRBJ1-1, with D unclear. CDR1 is SQVTM and CDR2 is ANQGSEA in the germline V gene. Deletions cut 7 bases from V and 3 bases from J, with 15 bases between. CDR3 size: 13 residues. DNA for the CDR3: TGCAGCGCCCTATTAGGCTTGGACACTGAAGCTTTCTTT. This sequence encodes CSALLGLDTEAFF.

This chain connects TRBV6-6 to TRBJ2-5; D ambiguous. Germline V gene sequence: CDR1 MNHNY, CDR2 SVGAGI (reference sequence). V was trimmed by 2 bases and J by 0 bases, leaving 4 bases between them. The CDR3 consists of 13 residues. CDR3 loop: CASSYAYQETQYF. CDR3 sequence (DNA): TGTGCCAGCAGTTACGCATACCAAGAGACCCAGTACTTC.

This chain uses TRBV11-2 with TRBJ2-1; D remains ambiguous. V lost 5 bases to trimming and J lost 2 bases, with 7 bases between them. The CDR3 is 13 amino acids. Per the germline V gene, CDR1 is SGHAT and CDR2 is FQNNGV. The chain's CDR3 is CASSVGTYNEQFF. Here the CDR3 DNA reads TGTGCCAGCAGCGTGGGGACCTACAATGAGCAGTTCTTC.

This chain joins TRBV2 and TRBJ2-7; TRBD1 agrees at 8 bases. Per the germline V gene, CDR1 is SNHLY and CDR2 is FYNNEI. The junction had 5 bases not matched to a gene; V was cut back by 7 bases and J by 0 bases. The CDR3 contains 14 residues. This chain's CDR3 is CASTRTGPSYEQYF. The CDR3, as DNA: TGTGCCAGCACCCGGACAGGGCCCTCCTACGAGCAGTACTTC.

The CDR3 nucleotides read TGTGCCAGCAGTGATGAACACAATGAGCAGTTCTTC. This gives the protein CASSDEHNEQFF. This rearrangement joins TRBV2 to TRBJ2-1, with unresolved D. Per germline, CDR1 SNHLY and CDR2 FYNNEI. Trimming took off 3 bases at V and 5 bases at J, with 5 bases between the two ends. This CDR3 spans 12 amino acids. Drawing the rest from reference TRBV2 and TRBJ2-1, the complete variable domain is EPEVTQTPSHQVTQMGQEVILRCVPISNHLYFYWYRQILGQKVEFLVSFYNNEISEKSEIFDDQFSVERPDGSNFTLKIRSTKLEDSAMYFCASSDEHNEQFFGPGTRLTVL.

This rearrangement joins TRBV14 to TRBJ2-1, with 7 bases identical to TRBD1. The CDR3 totals 16 residues. The V segment lost 4 bases and the J segment 3 bases; nucleotides outside the gene matches: 9. Per the germline V gene, CDR1 is SGHDN and CDR2 is FVKESK. This CDR3 is CASSPRDSSYYNEQFF. CDR3 coding DNA: TGTGCCAGCAGCCCACGGGACAGTTCATACTACAATGAGCAGTTCTTC. The full variable domain, its missing parts supplied by reference TRBV14 and TRBJ2-1, is EAGVTQFPSHSVIEKGQTVTLRCDPISGHDNLYWYRRVMGKEIKFLLHFVKESKQDESGMPNNRFLAERTGGTYSTLKVQPAELEDSGVYFCASSPRDSSYYNEQFFGPGTRLTVL.